This T cell receptor beta chain came from a study of blood T cell repertoires in COVID-19. Assay: immunoSEQ multiplex PCR; the TCRdb copy retains only in-frame clones and omits some. The table lists more than 90,000 clones, around 82% of them singletons, with around 12% in the top ten. V was clipped by 3 bases and J by 1 base; unmatched bases: 5. The CDR3 contains 15 residues. CDR1 is SGDLS, CDR2 YYNGEE, per germline. Sequencing was done on a sample of peripheral blood. The chain is built from TRBV9 and TRBJ2-3; 7 bases are shared with TRBD2. The sequence came from a human donor in a cohort sampled during active COVID-19. CDR3 sequence reads: CASSARLAGTDTQYF. The CDR3 DNA follows: TGTGCCAGCAGCGCCCGACTAGCTGGCACAGATACGCAGTATTTT.